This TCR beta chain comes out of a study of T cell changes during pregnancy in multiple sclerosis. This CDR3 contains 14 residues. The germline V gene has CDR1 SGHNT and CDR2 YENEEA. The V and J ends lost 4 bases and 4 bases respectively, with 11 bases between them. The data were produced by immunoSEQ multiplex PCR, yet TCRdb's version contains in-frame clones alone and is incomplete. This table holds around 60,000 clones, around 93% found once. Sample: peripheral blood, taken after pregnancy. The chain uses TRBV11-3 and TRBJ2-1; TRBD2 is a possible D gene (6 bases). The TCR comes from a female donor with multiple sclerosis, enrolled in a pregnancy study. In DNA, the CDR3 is TGTGCCAGCAGCTCCGGGACTCGTTACAATGAGCAGTTCTTC. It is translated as CASSSGTRYNEQFF.